The 7 T cell receptor beta chains presented below share a single source sample, sequenced in a study of identifying expanded T cells in peripheral blood. The table came from immunoSEQ multiplex PCR; TCRdb's copy has only in-frame clones and leaves some out. Here the sample spans over 70,000 clones, around 89% being singletons. Sequences were obtained from blood. These TCRs come from a person aged 18 to 70 in good health.

The V call is TRBV11-2, the J call TRBJ2-3, with a tentative D call TRBD2 (5 bases). Between the trimmed V and J ends, which lost 2 bases and 5 bases, there was a span of 20 bases. This CDR3 contains 17 residues. The V gene's germline CDR1 is SGHAT and CDR2 FQNNGV. The CDR3 region has the DNA TGTGCCAGCAGCTTATCCCCGGGTCCTATAGGGAGAGATACGCAGTATTTT. Translating it yields CASSLSPGPIGRDTQYF.

This sequence joins TRBV2 and TRBJ1-5, with TRBD1 matching 9 bases. From germline, CDR1 is SNHLY and CDR2 FYNNEI. J was trimmed by 5 bases and V by 6 bases; bases with no gene match: 5. This CDR3 is 14 amino acids long. The CDR3: CASRAYRGHQPQHF. CDR3 sequence (DNA): TGTGCCAGCAGGGCCTACAGGGGGCATCAGCCCCAGCATTTT.

The chain combines TRBV9 with TRBJ2-6; the D is unclear. The CDR3 has 14 amino acids. Germline assignment: CDR1 SGDLS and CDR2 YYNGEE. Trimming removed 7 bases from V and 0 bases from J, with 8 bases in between. The CDR3 reads CASGRFSGANVLTF. CDR3 in DNA: TGTGCCAGCGGGCGGTTCTCTGGGGCCAACGTCCTGACTTTC.

J is TRBJ1-4 and V is TRBV10-3; a weak D match, TRBD1 (5 bases). Germline loops: CDR1 ENHRY, CDR2 SYGVKD. CDR3 size: 15 residues. The ends were cut back, 1 base at V and 8 bases at J, with 14 bases in the middle. The CDR3 region has the DNA TGTGCCATCAGTGAGTGGGGGGGACCCAGGGAAAAACTGTTTTTT. Residues: CAISEWGGPREKLFF.

The genes are TRBV6-6 and TRBJ2-1, with D perhaps given as TRBD1 or TRBD2 (5 bases each). V lost 2 bases to trimming and J lost 10 bases, with 9 bases between them. This CDR3 is 12 amino acids long. Looked up from germline, CDR1 is MNHNY and CDR2 is SVGAGI (reference sequence). CDR3 sequence: CASSYGGNEQFF. The CDR3, as DNA: TGTGCCAGCAGTTACGGGGGTAACGAGCAGTTCTTC.

This sequence joins TRBV7-2 and TRBJ2-3; possible D gene TRBD2, 5 bases. This CDR3 region has 15 residues. V was pared by 1 base and J by 1 base, with 9 bases between. Germline assignment: CDR1 SGHTA and CDR2 FQGNSA. Here the CDR3 reads CASSLGTPRTDTQYF. As DNA, the CDR3 is TGTGCCAGCAGCTTAGGGACTCCCCGCACAGATACGCAGTATTTT.

The chain combines TRBV2 with TRBJ1-1; 7 bases fit TRBD1. Germline V gene data show CDR1 as SNHLY and CDR2 as FYNNEI. The CDR3 is 14 amino acids. The V segment lost 7 bases and the J segment 5 bases; nucleotides outside the gene matches: 10. The CDR3 DNA reads TGTGCCAGCATTAACAGGGGTACGGCGACTGAAGCTTTCTTT. This sequence encodes CASINRGTATEAFF.